The TCR beta chain described here comes from a study of tumor-infiltrating lymphocytes in glioblastoma multiforme. This clonotype showed up many times. The CDR3 sequence is 15 residues long. In germline, CDR1 is DFQATT, CDR2 SNEGSKA (reference sequence). V lost 1 base, J lost 0 bases, and 10 bases lay in between. TCRB libraries came from RNA via three nested multiplex PCR rounds. One entry per CDR3 protein results from TCRdb running MiXCR on the multiplex PCR reads. The top ten hold less than 30% of the sample, which has around 10,000 distinct CDR3 sequences, 55% to 80% seen once. The TCR sequence derives from a male donor with glioblastoma. Sequences were obtained from brain tumor tissue. The chain has TRBV20-1 and TRBJ1-3; tentative D call: TRBD1 (6 bases). CDR3 nucleotides: TGCAGTGCTAGAGTGGGGGGCCTCTCTGGAAACACCATATATTTT. Protein: CSARVGGLSGNTIYF.